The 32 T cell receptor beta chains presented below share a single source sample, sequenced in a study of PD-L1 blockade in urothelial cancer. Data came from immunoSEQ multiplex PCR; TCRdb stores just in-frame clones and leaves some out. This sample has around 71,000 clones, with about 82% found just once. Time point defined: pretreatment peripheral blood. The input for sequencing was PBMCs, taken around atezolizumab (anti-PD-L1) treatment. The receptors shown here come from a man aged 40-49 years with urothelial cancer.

The CDR3 sequence is CASSSFGLGGTDTQYF. CDR3 bases: TGTGCCAGCAGCTCATTCGGGTTGGGTGGCACAGATACGCAGTATTTT. The J gene is TRBJ2-3, the V gene TRBV7-2; D unresolved. The CDR3 loop spans 16 amino acids. V lost 4 bases and J lost 1, with 15 bases in between. Per germline, CDR1 SGHTA and CDR2 FQGNSA. Variable domain in full (rest from reference TRBV7-2 and TRBJ2-3): GAGVSQSPSNKVTEKGKDVELRCDPISGHTALYWYRQSLGQGLEFLIYFQGNSAPDKSGLPSDRFSAERTGGSVSTLTIQRTQQEDSAVYLCASSSFGLGGTDTQYFGPGTRLTVL.

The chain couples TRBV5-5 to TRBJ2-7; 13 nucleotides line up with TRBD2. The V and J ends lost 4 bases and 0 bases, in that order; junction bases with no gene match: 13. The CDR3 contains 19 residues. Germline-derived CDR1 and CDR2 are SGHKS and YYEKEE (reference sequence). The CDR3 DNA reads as TGTGCCAGCAGCCCCATAACCGGGACTAGCGGGACGAGCTCCTACGAGCAGTACTTC. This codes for CASSPITGTSGTSSYEQYF.

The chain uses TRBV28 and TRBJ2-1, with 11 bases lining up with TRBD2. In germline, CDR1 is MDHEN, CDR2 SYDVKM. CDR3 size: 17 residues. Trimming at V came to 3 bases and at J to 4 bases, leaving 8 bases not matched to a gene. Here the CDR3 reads CASSFLPSGRTYNEQFF. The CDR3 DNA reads TGTGCCAGCAGTTTCTTGCCTAGCGGGAGGACTTACAATGAGCAGTTCTTC.

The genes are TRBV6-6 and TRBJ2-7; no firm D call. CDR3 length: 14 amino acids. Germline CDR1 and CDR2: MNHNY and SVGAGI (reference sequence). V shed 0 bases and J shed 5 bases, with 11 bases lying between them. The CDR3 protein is CASSYSKPPNEQYF. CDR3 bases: TGTGCCAGCAGTTACTCCAAGCCTCCCAACGAGCAGTACTTC.

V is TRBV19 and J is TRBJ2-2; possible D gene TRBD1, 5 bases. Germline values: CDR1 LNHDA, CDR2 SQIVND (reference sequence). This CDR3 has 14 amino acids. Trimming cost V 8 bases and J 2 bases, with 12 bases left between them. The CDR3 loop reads CASARQGNTGELFF. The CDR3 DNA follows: TGTGCCAGTGCCCGCCAGGGAAACACCGGGGAGCTGTTTTTT. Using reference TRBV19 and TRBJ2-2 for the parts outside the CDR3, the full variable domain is DGGITQSPKYLFRKEGQNVTLSCEQNLNHDAMYWYRQDPGQGLRLIYYSQIVNDFQKGDIAEGYSVSREKKESFPLTVTSAQKNPTAFYLCASARQGNTGELFFGEGSRLTVL.

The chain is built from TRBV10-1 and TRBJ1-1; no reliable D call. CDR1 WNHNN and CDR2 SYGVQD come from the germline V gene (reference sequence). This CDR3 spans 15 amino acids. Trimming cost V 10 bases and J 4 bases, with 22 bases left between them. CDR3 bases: TGCGCCACCCACCTTGCCCCTTATCGAGGCACTGAAGCTTTCTTT. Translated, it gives CATHLAPYRGTEAFF.

CDR3 in amino acids: CASSVGDRGKYNEQFF. As DNA, the CDR3 is TGTGCCAGCAGCGTAGGGGACAGGGGGAAATACAATGAGCAGTTCTTC. The V gene is TRBV9, the J gene TRBJ2-1; 11 nucleotides line up with TRBD1. The germline V gene encodes CDR1 SGDLS and CDR2 YYNGEE. This CDR3 contains 16 residues. J gave up 4 bases and V 0 bases, and 3 bases lay outside the gene matches.

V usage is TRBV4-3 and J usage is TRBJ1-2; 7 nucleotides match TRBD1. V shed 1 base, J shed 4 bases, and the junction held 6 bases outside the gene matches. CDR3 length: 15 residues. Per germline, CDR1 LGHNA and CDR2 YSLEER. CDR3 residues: CASSQGLQGFYGYTF. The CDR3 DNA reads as TGCGCCAGCAGCCAAGGGCTACAGGGGTTCTATGGCTACACCTTC.

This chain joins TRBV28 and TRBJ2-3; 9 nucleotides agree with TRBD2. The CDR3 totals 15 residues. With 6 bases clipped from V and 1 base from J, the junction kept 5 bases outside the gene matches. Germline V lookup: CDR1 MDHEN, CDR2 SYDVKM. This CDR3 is CASRTKREGTDTQYF. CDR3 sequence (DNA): TGTGCCAGCAGGACAAAGCGGGAGGGCACAGATACGCAGTATTTT.

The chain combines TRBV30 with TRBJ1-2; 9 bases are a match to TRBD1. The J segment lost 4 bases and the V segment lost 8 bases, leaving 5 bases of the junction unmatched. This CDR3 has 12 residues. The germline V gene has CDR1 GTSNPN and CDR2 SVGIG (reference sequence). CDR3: CARTGEGYGYTF. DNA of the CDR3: TGTGCCCGGACAGGGGAGGGCTATGGCTACACCTTC. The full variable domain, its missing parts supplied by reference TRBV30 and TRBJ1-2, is SQTIHQWPATLVQPVGSPLSLECTVEGTSNPNLYWYRQAAGRGLQLLFYSVGIGQISSEVPQNLSASRPQDRQFILSSKKLLLSDSGFYLCARTGEGYGYTFGSGTRLTVV.

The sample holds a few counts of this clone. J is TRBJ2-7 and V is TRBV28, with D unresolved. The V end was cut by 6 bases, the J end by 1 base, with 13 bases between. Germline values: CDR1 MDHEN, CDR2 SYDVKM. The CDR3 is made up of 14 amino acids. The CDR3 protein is CASSYPKSSYEQYF. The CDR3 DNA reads TGTGCCAGCAGCTATCCTAAAAGTTCCTACGAGCAGTACTTC.

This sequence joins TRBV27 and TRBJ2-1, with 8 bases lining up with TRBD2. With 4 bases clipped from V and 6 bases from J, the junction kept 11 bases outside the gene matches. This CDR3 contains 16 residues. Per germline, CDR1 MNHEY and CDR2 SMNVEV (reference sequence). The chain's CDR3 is CASSSLSGSQFNEQFF. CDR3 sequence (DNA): TGTGCCAGCAGTTCCCTCAGCGGGAGTCAGTTCAATGAGCAGTTCTTC.

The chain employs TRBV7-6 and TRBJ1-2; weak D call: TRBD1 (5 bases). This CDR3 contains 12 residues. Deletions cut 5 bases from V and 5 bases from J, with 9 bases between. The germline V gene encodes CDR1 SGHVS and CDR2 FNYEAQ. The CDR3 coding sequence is TGTGCCAGCAGCCTTCCAGGGTATGGCTACACCTTC. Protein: CASSLPGYGYTF.

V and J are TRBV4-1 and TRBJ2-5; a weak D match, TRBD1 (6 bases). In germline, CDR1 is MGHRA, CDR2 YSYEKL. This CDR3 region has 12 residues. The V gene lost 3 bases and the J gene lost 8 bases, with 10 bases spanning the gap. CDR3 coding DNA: TGCGCCAGCAGCCATGTAGGGGGTACCCAGTACTTC. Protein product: CASSHVGGTQYF.

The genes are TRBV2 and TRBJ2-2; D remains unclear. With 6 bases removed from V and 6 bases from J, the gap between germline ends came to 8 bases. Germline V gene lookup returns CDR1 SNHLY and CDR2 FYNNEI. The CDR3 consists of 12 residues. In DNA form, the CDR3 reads TGTGCCAGCAGCCGGGTCCCCGGGGAGCTGTTTTTT. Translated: CASSRVPGELFF.

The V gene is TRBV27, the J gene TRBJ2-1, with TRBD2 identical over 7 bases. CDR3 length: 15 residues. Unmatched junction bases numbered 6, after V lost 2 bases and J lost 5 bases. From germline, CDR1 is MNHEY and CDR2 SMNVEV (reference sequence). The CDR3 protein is CASSLLAGDHNEQFF. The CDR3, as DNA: TGTGCCAGCAGTTTACTGGCGGGAGACCACAATGAGCAGTTCTTC.

CDR3 DNA: TGTGCCAGCAGTGAGGGCCTAGCGGGAGAGACCCAGTACTTC. Translating gives CASSEGLAGETQYF. V usage is TRBV2 and J usage is TRBJ2-5; 8 positions match TRBD2. Trimming removed 3 bases from V and 4 bases from J; junction bases left unmatched: 4. In germline, CDR1 is SNHLY, CDR2 FYNNEI. This CDR3 contains 14 residues.

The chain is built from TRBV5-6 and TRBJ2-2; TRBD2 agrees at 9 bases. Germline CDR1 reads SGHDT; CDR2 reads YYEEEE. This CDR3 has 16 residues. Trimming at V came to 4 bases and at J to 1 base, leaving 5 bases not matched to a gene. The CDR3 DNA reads TGTGCCAGCAGCCTGGGGACTAGCAGGAACACCGGGGAGCTGTTTTTT. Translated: CASSLGTSRNTGELFF.

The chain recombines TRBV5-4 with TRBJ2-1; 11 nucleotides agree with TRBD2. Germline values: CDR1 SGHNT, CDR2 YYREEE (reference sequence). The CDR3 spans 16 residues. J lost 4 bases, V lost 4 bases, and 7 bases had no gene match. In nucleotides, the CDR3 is TGTGCCAGCAGCGGCTGGACTAGCGGGCGTTACAATGAGCAGTTCTTC. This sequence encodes CASSGWTSGRYNEQFF.

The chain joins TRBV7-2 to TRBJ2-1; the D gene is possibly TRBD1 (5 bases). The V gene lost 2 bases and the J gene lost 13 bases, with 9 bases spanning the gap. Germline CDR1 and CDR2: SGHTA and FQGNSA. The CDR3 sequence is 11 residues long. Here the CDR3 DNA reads TGTGCCAGCAGCTTACTCAGGGCACAGTTCTTC. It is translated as CASSLLRAQFF.

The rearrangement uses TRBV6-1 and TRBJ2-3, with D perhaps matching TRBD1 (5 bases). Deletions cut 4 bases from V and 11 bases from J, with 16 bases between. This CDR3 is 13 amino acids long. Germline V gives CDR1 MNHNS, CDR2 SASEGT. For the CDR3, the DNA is TGTGCCAGCAGTGGAGACTCTAGTAGGGGGCAGTATTTT. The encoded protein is CASSGDSSRGQYF.

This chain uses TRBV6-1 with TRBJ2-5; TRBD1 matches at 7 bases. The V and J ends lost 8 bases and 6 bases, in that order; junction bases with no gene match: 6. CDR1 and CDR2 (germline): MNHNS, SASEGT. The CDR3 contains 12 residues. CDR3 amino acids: CASWSGGKTQYF. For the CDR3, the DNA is TGTGCCAGCTGGTCAGGGGGAAAGACCCAGTACTTC.

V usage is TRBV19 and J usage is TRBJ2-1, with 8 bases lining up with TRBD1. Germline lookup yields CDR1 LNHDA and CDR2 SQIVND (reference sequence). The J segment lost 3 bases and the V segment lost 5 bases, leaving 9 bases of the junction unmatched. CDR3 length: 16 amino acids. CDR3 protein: CASSVPGQVGYNEQFF. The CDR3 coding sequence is TGTGCCAGTAGTGTTCCGGGACAGGTGGGCTACAATGAGCAGTTCTTC.

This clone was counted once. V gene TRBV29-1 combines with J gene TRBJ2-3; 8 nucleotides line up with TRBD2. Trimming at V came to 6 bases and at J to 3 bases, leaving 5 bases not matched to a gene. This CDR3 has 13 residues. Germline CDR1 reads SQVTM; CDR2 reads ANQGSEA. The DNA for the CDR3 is TGCAGCGTGGCGGGAGGACAGACAGATACGCAGTATTTT. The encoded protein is CSVAGGQTDTQYF.

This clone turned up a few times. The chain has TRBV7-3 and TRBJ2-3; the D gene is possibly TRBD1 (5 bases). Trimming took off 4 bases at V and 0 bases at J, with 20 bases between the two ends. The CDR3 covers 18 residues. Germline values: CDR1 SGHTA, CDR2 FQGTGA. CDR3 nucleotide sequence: TGTGCCAGCAGCTCCACGGCTAGTGCAGGGCCTAGCACAGATACGCAGTATTTT. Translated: CASSSTASAGPSTDTQYF.

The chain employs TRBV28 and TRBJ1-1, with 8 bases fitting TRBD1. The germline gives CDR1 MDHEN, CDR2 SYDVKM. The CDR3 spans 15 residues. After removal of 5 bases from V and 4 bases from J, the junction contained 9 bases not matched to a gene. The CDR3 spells CASSPTTGVRTEAFF. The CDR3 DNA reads TGTGCCAGCAGTCCTACGACAGGGGTCCGCACTGAAGCTTTCTTT.

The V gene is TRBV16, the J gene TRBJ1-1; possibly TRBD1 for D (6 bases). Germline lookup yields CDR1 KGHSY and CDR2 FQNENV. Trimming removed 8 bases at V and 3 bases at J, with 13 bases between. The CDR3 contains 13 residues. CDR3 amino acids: CASGVGADTEAFF. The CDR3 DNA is TGTGCCAGCGGGGTGGGGGCAGACACTGAAGCTTTCTTT.

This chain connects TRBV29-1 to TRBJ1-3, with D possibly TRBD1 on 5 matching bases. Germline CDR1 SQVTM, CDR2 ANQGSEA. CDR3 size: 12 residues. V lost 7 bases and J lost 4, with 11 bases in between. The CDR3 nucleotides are TGCAGCGGCAGGGCGTCCGGAAACACCATATATTTT. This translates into CSGRASGNTIYF.

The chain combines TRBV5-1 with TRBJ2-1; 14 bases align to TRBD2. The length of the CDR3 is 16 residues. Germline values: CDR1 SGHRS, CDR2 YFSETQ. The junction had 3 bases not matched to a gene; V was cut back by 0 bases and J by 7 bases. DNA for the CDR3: TGCGCCAGCAGCTTGGCGGGACTAGCGGGAGTAAATGAGCAGTTCTTC. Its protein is CASSLAGLAGVNEQFF.

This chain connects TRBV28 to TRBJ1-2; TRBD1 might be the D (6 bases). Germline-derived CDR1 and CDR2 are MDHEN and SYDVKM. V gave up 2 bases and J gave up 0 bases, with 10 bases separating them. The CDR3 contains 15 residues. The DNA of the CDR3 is TGTGCCAGCAGTTTAACAGGGATAGCTAACTATGGCTACACCTTC. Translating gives CASSLTGIANYGYTF.

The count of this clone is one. The CDR3: CASGLVLGEVTGELFF. CDR3 nucleotide sequence: TGTGCTAGTGGTTTGGTACTAGGGGAGGTCACCGGGGAGCTGTTTTTT. This chain joins TRBV12-5 and TRBJ2-2, with TRBD2 as a possible D gene (6 bases). From germline, CDR1 is LGHNT and CDR2 FRNRAP. The CDR3 consists of 16 residues. The germline V and J ends were trimmed by 0 bases and 4 bases, with 12 bases remaining between them.

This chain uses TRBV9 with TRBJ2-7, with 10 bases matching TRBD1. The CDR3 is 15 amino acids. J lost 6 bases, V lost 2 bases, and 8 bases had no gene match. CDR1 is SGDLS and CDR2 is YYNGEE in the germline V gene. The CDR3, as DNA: TGTGCCAGCAGCGTGGGAACAGGACAGGGGGGCGAGCAGTACTTC. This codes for CASSVGTGQGGEQYF.